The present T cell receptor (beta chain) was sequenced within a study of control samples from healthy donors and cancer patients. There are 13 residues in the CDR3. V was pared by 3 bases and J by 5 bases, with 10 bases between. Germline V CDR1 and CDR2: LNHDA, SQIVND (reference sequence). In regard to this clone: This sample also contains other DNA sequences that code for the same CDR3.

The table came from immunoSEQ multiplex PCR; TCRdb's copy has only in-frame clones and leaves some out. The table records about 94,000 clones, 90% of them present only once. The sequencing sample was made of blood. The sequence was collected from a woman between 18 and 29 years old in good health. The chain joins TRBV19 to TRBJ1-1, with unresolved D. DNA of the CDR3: TGTGCCAGTAGTATCCTTAGGGAAACTGAAGCTTTCTTT. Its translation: CASSILRETEAFF.